This T cell receptor beta chain came from a study of T cell repertoires in cytomegalovirus infection. About the research overall: Indications of both CMV infection and matching HLA type were provided by public TCR beta signatures. Study-level points and caveats: Totalled public TCR beta family frequency picked out people who carried CMV plus the relevant HLA. Dominating the ex vivo response were TCR beta clonotypes that were CMV-specific and HLA-C-restricted.

Losses at the gene ends were 5 bases for V and 8 bases for J; bases not matched to a gene: 8. CDR3 length: 14 residues. CDR1 and CDR2 (germline): SGHVS, FNYEAQ. MiXCR was run by TCRdb on the reads, yielding one entry per CDR3 protein. The sample records approximately 290,000 distinct CDR3 sequences, 25% being singletons. This clonotype was observed at least ten times. What it recognizes is unknown. This sequence was found in a human donor in good health (CMV status not recorded). Some clones in this sample may be carry-over from other donors' samples. The chain is built from TRBV7-6 and TRBJ1-5; 8 bases map to TRBD1. The sequencing sample was made of PBMCs. DNA of the CDR3: TGTGCCAGCAGCAGTCAGGGGGCTGGAGAGCCCCAGCATTTT. Amino acids: CASSSQGAGEPQHF.